The 11 T cell receptor beta chains below all came from one sample that was sequenced in a study of post-analysis software for immune sequencing data. Study outcomes and limitations: Roughly five TRBV segments appeared more often in patients than in controls, and TRBV5-6, TRBV5-1 and TRBV20-1 were among these.

TCR beta cDNA libraries included unique molecular identifiers. One entry per CDR3 protein, called by TCRdb with MiXCR from the PCR reads. Among 750,000 to 950,000 distinct CDR3 sequences, roughly 50% were seen once, and the ten largest hold about 4.5%. No antigens are known for them. The sample taken for sequencing was blood. The source of these receptors is a girl aged 10-17 years with multiple sclerosis.

V is TRBV20-1 and J is TRBJ2-1; TRBD1 matches 7 bases. Germline CDR1 is DFQATT and CDR2 is SNEGSKA (reference sequence). V shed 0 bases and J 0 bases; nucleotides not matched to a gene: 8. The CDR3 extends over 17 amino acids. In DNA form, the CDR3 reads TGCAGTGCTAGAGATCCGGGACAGTGGAGCTCCTACAATGAGCAGTTCTTC. Protein product: CSARDPGQWSSYNEQFF.

The chain joins TRBV27 to TRBJ2-7; 13 nucleotides align to TRBD2. The CDR3 loop spans 16 amino acids. Germline V CDR1 and CDR2: MNHEY, SMNVEV (reference sequence). The junction had 8 bases not matched to a gene; V was cut back by 3 bases and J by 6 bases. CDR3 loop: CASSFRLAGGRGEQYF. The CDR3 region has the DNA TGTGCCAGCAGTTTCAGACTAGCGGGAGGTCGGGGCGAGCAGTACTTC.

The chain carries TRBV2 and TRBJ2-7, with unresolved D. Germline V gene data show CDR1 as SNHLY and CDR2 as FYNNEI. The V end was cut by 3 bases, the J end by 0 bases, with 21 bases between. CDR3 length: 18 residues. CDR3 sequence (DNA): TGTGCCAGCAGTGATCTCGCTCGGCAGGTTACAGCCTCCTACGAGCAGTACTTC. Its protein is CASSDLARQVTASYEQYF.

Only a few counts were recorded for this clonotype. The chain joins TRBV7-9 to TRBJ2-6; D uncertain. This CDR3 is built from 15 residues. Trimming removed 7 bases from V and 2 bases from J, with 12 bases in between. CDR1 is SEHNR, CDR2 FQNEAQ, per germline (reference sequence). CDR3 sequence reads: CASTIGGAGANVLTF. The CDR3 DNA is TGTGCCAGCACCATAGGTGGCGCTGGGGCCAACGTCCTGACTTTC.

J is TRBJ2-5 and V is TRBV12-3 or TRBV12-4; 13 bases agree with TRBD2. V lost 5 bases and J lost 4; bases outside the gene matches: 7. The CDR3 runs to 16 residues. As DNA, the CDR3 is TGTGCCAGCAGTAGTACTAGCGGGGGGGCGCGAGAGACCCAGTACTTC. Its translation: CASSSTSGGARETQYF.

The chain has TRBV10-3 and TRBJ2-7, with 7 bases matching TRBD2. The CDR3 is 14 amino acids. V was clipped by 4 bases and J by 1 base; unmatched bases: 4. The germline CDR1 and CDR2 sequences are ENHRY and SYGVKD. CDR3 sequence: CAISGGTNSYEQYF. The CDR3 nucleotides read TGTGCCATCAGTGGTGGGACTAATTCCTACGAGCAGTACTTC.

The V gene is TRBV14, the J gene TRBJ2-4; D unclear. V gave up 1 base and J gave up 1 base, with 20 bases separating them. The CDR3 contains 19 residues. The germline V gene has CDR1 SGHDN and CDR2 FVKESK. CDR3 coding DNA: TGTGCCAGCAGCCAAGTGGTCTCAAATTATCCGGAGGCCAAAAACATTCAGTACTTC. Translated: CASSQVVSNYPEAKNIQYF.

This clonotype was counted only a few times. The rearrangement links TRBV20-1 to TRBJ2-7, with D perhaps being TRBD1 or TRBD2 (5 bases each). CDR3 size: 13 residues. Trimming stripped 5 bases from V and 7 bases from J, with 18 bases between. Germline lookup yields CDR1 DFQATT and CDR2 SNEGSKA (reference sequence). The CDR3 DNA follows: TGCAGTGCTTTCCGGGACGCCTCTGGGGAGCAGTACTTC. This encodes CSAFRDASGEQYF.

The CDR3 DNA reads TGCAGCGTAGAAGTCGGGGGTTACAAGACCCAGTACTTC. This sequence encodes CSVEVGGYKTQYF. This chain connects TRBV20-1 to TRBJ2-5, with D possibly matching TRBD2 (6 bases). The CDR3 covers 13 residues. CDR1 is DFQATT and CDR2 is SNEGSKA in the germline V gene (reference sequence).

This clonotype was observed a handful of times. The J gene is TRBJ2-7, the V gene TRBV3-1, with unresolved D. The germline V gene encodes CDR1 LGHDT and CDR2 YNNKEL (reference sequence). The CDR3 extends over 14 amino acids. The V gene lost 3 bases and the J gene lost 2 bases, with 11 bases spanning the gap. The CDR3 protein is CASSHSGAAYEQYF. CDR3 nucleotide sequence: TGTGCCAGCAGCCACTCGGGCGCTGCCTACGAGCAGTACTTC.

The chain recombines TRBV5-1 with TRBJ2-7; a weak D match, TRBD2 (6 bases). The CDR3 runs 16 residues. The ends were cut back, 2 bases at V and 5 bases at J, with 20 bases in the middle. Germline V gene sequence: CDR1 SGHRS, CDR2 YFSETQ. For the CDR3, the DNA is TGCGCCAGCAGCTTAGGACGGGGGTCGATTGGGGACGAGCAGTACTTC. Translated, it gives CASSLGRGSIGDEQYF.